This paragraph covers one TCR beta chain sequence. This CDR3 is 14 amino acids long. V gave up 6 bases and J gave up 7 bases; unmatched junction bases: 8. Germline CDR1 and CDR2: MNHEY and SVGAGI. The method was immunoSEQ multiplex PCR; TCRdb's version includes in-frame clones alone and lacks a portion of them. This table holds some 340,000 clones, roughly four fifths found once. This record comes from a study of blood T cell repertoires in COVID-19. Material for sequencing was PBMCs or T cells enriched from blood (not recorded which). This chain uses TRBV6-5 with TRBJ2-4; TRBD1 matches 8 bases. The sequence came from a woman in her forties or fifties who had recovered from COVID-19. The CDR3 loop reads CASRKRGQGNIQYF. CDR3 DNA: TGTGCCAGCAGGAAAAGAGGACAGGGTAACATTCAGTACTTC.